The 9 T cell receptor beta chains given below trace back to one sample, sequenced in a study of T cell repertoires in cytomegalovirus infection. TCRdb reprocessed the reads via MiXCR and lists one record per CDR3 protein. This sample yields more than 500,000 distinct CDR3 sequences, of which more than 15% are seen a single time; 20% to 30% belongs to the top ten. Sequencing used CD8+ T cells from PBMCs. Every receptor here comes from a human donor in good health (CMV status not recorded). Some clones in this sample may be carry-over from other donors' samples.

At least ten counts were recorded for this clonotype. The CDR3 nucleotides read TGTGCCAGCAGAGACCCAACCGAGGAGCTGGGGGATCAGCCCCAGCATTTT. This sequence encodes CASRDPTEELGDQPQHF. This chain links TRBV2 with TRBJ1-5; D is possibly TRBD1 (5 bases). V gave up 6 bases and J gave up 5 bases, with 23 bases separating them. This CDR3 comprises 17 residues. Germline V gene lookup returns CDR1 SNHLY and CDR2 FYNNEI.

The chain recombines TRBV2 with TRBJ2-2, with 11 nucleotides matching TRBD2. V gave up 1 base and J gave up 7 bases; unmatched junction bases: 2. This CDR3 region has 15 residues. Germline V gene lookup returns CDR1 SNHLY and CDR2 FYNNEI. The CDR3 sequence is CASSEGLAGGGELFF. CDR3 sequence (DNA): TGTGCCAGCAGTGAAGGGCTAGCGGGGGGCGGGGAGCTGTTTTTT.

This clonotype was recorded at least ten times. The chain couples TRBV7-8 to TRBJ2-2; either TRBD1 or TRBD2 may fit D (5 bases each). Germline V gives CDR1 SGHVS, CDR2 FQNEAQ. V dropped 3 bases and J dropped 4 bases, with 15 bases sitting between them. CDR3 length equals 16 residues. CDR3 loop: CASSFLSEGSTGELFF. CDR3 nucleotide sequence: TGTGCCAGCAGCTTCCTTTCCGAGGGGAGCACCGGGGAGCTGTTTTTT.

This clonotype was observed many times. CDR3 DNA sequence: TGTGCCAGCAGCTTAGGTTTTTTGGGGGGGCGAACAGATACGCAGTATTTT. It is translated as CASSLGFLGGRTDTQYF. This chain links TRBV7-2 with TRBJ2-3, with TRBD2 as a possible D gene (7 bases). The V gene lost 1 base and the J gene lost 3 bases, with 17 bases spanning the gap. This CDR3 is built from 17 residues. Germline V gene data show CDR1 as SGHTA and CDR2 as FQGNSA.

This clonotype was picked up a small number of times. The V call is TRBV4-1, the J call TRBJ2-1, with 7 bases that match TRBD2. The CDR3 has 17 amino acids. The germline V gene encodes CDR1 MGHRA and CDR2 YSYEKL. The junction had 16 bases not matched to a gene; V was cut back by 3 bases and J by 8 bases. This CDR3 reads CASSHPPEGGRGDEQFF. The CDR3 region has the DNA TGCGCCAGCAGCCACCCCCCGGAGGGCGGGAGAGGCGATGAGCAGTTCTTC.

This clonotype was observed at least ten times. This chain joins TRBV11-2 and TRBJ2-5, with D possibly being TRBD1 or TRBD2 (5 bases each). In germline, CDR1 is SGHAT, CDR2 FQNNGV. Deletions cut 3 bases from V and 5 bases from J, with 19 bases between. This CDR3 has 16 amino acids. CDR3 coding DNA: TGTGCCAGCAGCTTCGCCCCGGGGAAAGGGGTCGAGACCCAGTACTTC. Its protein is CASSFAPGKGVETQYF.

This clonotype showed up many times. This chain uses TRBV7-2 with TRBJ1-2, with a weak D call TRBD1 (6 bases). The CDR3 has 16 residues. The V gene's germline CDR1 is SGHTA and CDR2 FQGNSA. Trimming removed 8 bases at V and 4 bases at J, with 23 bases between. The CDR3 DNA sequence: TGTGCCAGCTTGACTCTAACAGGGACTTTTGGCTATGGCTACACCTTC. This encodes CASLTLTGTFGYGYTF. Full variable domain (remainder filled in from reference TRBV7-2 and TRBJ1-2): GAGVSQSPSNKVTEKGKDVELRCDPISGHTALYWYRQSLGQGLEFLIYFQGNSAPDKSGLPSDRFSAERTGGSVSTLTIQRTQQEDSAVYLCASLTLTGTFGYGYTFGSGTRLTVV.

V and J are TRBV6-2 or TRBV6-3 and TRBJ2-7; D perhaps matches TRBD1 (6 bases). CDR3 length: 16 residues. Germline CDR1 MNHEY, CDR2 SVGEGT. V was trimmed by 5 bases and J by 0 bases, leaving 17 bases between them. CDR3 nucleotide sequence: TGTGCCAGCAGTGACCCCGGGCAGGGGTTCTCCTACGAGCAGTACTTC. The encoded protein is CASSDPGQGFSYEQYF.

The rearrangement uses TRBV13 and TRBJ1-1; no clear D. The CDR3 contains 15 residues. Trimming removed 5 bases at V and 0 bases at J, with 13 bases between. CDR1 is PRHDT, CDR2 FYEKMQ, per germline (reference sequence). The CDR3 nucleotides are TGTGCCAGCAGCCCGGGATTCCGCATGAACACTGAAGCTTTCTTT. This sequence encodes CASSPGFRMNTEAFF.